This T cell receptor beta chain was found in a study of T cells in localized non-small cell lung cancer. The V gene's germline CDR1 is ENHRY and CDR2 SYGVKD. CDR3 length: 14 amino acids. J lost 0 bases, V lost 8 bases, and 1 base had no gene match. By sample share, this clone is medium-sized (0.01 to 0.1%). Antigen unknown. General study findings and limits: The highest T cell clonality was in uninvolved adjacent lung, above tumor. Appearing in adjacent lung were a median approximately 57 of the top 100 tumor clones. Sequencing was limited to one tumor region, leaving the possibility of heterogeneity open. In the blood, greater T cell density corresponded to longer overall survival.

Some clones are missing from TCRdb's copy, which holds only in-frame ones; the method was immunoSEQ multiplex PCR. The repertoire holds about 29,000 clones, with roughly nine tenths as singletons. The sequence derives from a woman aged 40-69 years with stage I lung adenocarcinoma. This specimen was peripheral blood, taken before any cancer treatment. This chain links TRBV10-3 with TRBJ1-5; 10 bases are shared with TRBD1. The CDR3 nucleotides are TGTGCCATCGGGACAGGGGATAGCAATCAGCCCCAGCATTTT. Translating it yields CAIGTGDSNQPQHF.